The present TCR beta chain was sequenced within a study of identical twins. Study observations and caveats: Abundant beta clonotypes from cord blood had fewer insertions, unlike memory repertoires, which showed none.

Germline CDR1 is SGHTA and CDR2 is FQGNSA. The CDR3 consists of 15 residues. V dropped 4 bases and J dropped 2; count of bases not matched to a gene: 5. On this clonotype itself: Its antigen remains unknown.

TCRdb re-derived calls from the 5' RACE reads in MiXCR, one entry per CDR3 protein. The data show about 450,000 distinct CDR3 sequences, with approximately 17% seen just once and roughly 12% held by the top ten. The specimen was naive T cells sorted from blood. The clonotype comes from a man in his fifties in good health. The chain links TRBV7-2 to TRBJ2-1; 7 positions match TRBD2. The CDR3 here is CASSSRAGPYNEQFF. CDR3 in DNA: TGTGCCAGCAGCTCAAGAGCGGGACCCTACAATGAGCAGTTCTTC. The full variable domain, completed using reference TRBV7-2 and TRBJ2-1, is GAGVSQSPSNKVTEKGKDVELRCDPISGHTALYWYRQSLGQGLEFLIYFQGNSAPDKSGLPSDRFSAERTGGSVSTLTIQRTQQEDSAVYLCASSSRAGPYNEQFFGPGTRLTVL.